This TCR beta chain was recovered during a study of T-cell memory formation after mild COVID-19. Turning to the study itself: Largely, the TCR clusters proved donor specific.

TCRdb re-analysed the 5' RACE reads in MiXCR, keeping a single row per CDR3 protein. The profile shows about 430,000 distinct CDR3 sequences, more than 20% of them singletons. Study-wide results and limits: Pre-infection memory harbored some responding clones, suggesting cross-reactive memory joined.

This CDR3 region has 15 residues. The germline gives CDR1 SGHVS, CDR2 FQNEAQ. V lost 5 bases, J lost 0 bases, and 12 bases lay in between. The table lists this clonotype with many counts. Its target is not known. The sequence came from an adult woman who had mild COVID-19 (a few samples of this study predate the infection). Cell type and time point are not known. The sequenced sample was PBMCs or a T cell subset sorted from them (not recorded which). The J gene is TRBJ2-3, the V gene TRBV7-8; D possibly corresponds to TRBD2 (5 bases). The CDR3 nucleotides read TGTGCCAGCAGCGTCGGACTGGGTAGCACAGATACGCAGTATTTT. It specifies CASSVGLGSTDTQYF. Together with reference TRBV7-8 and TRBJ2-3, the CDR3 gives the full variable domain: GAGVSQSPRYKVAKRGQDVALRCDPISGHVSLFWYQQALGQGPEFLTYFQNEAQLDKSGLPSDRFFAERPEGSVSTLKIQRTQQEDSAVYLCASSVGLGSTDTQYFGPGTRLTVL.